This T cell receptor (beta chain) was sequenced during a study of blood T cell repertoires in COVID-19. Sequencing used immunoSEQ multiplex PCR; TCRdb keeps in-frame clones, though not all of them. Of about 100,000 clones in the sample, about 90% are singletons; the top ten hold roughly 7.4%. This CDR3 region has 14 residues. Germline lookup yields CDR1 SGHRS and CDR2 YFSETQ. V lost 0 bases and J 4 bases, leaving 8 bases between the germline ends. The TCR sequence derives from a man younger than 45 in a cohort sampled during active COVID-19. The chain combines TRBV5-1 with TRBJ2-1; D is perhaps TRBD1 (5 bases). Sequencing was carried out using peripheral blood. The CDR3 region is CASSLGGSYNEQFF. In nucleotides, the CDR3 is TGCGCCAGCAGCTTGGGGGGCAGTTACAATGAGCAGTTCTTC.